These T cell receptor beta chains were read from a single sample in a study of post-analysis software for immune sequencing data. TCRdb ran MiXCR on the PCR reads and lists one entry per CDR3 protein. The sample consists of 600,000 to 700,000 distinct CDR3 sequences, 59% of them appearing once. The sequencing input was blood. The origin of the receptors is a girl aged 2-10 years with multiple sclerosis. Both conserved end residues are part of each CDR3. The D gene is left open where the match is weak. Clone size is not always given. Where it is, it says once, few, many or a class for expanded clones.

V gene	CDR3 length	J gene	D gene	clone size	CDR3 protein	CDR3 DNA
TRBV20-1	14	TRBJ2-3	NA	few	CSATVNERTDTQYF	TGCAGTGCCACAGTGAATGAACGCACAGATACGCAGTATTTT
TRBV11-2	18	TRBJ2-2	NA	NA	CASSSGGFGGSGGGELFF	TGTGCCAGCAGCTCGGGGGGCTTTGGCGGGAGTGGAGGCGGGGAGCTGTTTTTT
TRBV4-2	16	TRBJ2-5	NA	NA	CASSQDTGTARKTQYF	TGTGCCAGCAGCCAAGATACAGGGACCGCCAGAAAGACCCAGTACTTC
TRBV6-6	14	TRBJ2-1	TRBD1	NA	CASTLDRGYNEQFF	TGTGCCAGCACCCTGGACAGGGGATACAATGAGCAGTTCTTC
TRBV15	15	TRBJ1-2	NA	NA	CATSRADVPNYGYTF	TGTGCCACCAGCAGAGCTGACGTGCCAAACTATGGCTACACCTTC
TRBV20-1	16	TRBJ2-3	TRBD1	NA	CSARTRNRGPTDTQYF	TGCAGTGCTAGAACCCGCAACAGGGGGCCTACAGATACGCAGTATTTT
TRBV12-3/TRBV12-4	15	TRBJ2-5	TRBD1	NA	CASSQRRGDRDPQYF	TGTGCCAGCAGCCAAAGAAGGGGGGACAGGGACCCCCAGTACTTC
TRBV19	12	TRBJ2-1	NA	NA	CASSTSYNEQFF	TGTGCCAGTAGTACCTCCTACAATGAGCAGTTCTTC
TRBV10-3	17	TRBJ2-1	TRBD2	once	CAISESTSGGIYNEQFF	TGTGCCATCAGTGAGTCCACTAGCGGGGGGATCTACAATGAGCAGTTCTTC
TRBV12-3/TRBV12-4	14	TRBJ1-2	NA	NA	CASSLVGSLYGYTF	TGTGCCAGCAGTTTGGTCGGCAGCCTCTATGGCTACACCTTC
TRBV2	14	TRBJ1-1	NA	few	CASNGGALNTEAFF	TGTGCCAGCAATGGAGGGGCCCTGAACACTGAAGCTTTCTTT
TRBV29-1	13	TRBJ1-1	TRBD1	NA	CSAMTGMNTEAFF	TGCAGCGCAATGACAGGGATGAACACTGAAGCTTTCTTT
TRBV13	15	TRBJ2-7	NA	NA	CASSHGRGQIYEQYF	TGTGCCAGCAGCCACGGAAGGGGACAAATCTACGAGCAGTACTTC
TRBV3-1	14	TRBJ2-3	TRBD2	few	CASSQDGRGDTQYF	TGTGCCAGCAGCCAGGACGGGAGGGGAGATACGCAGTATTTT
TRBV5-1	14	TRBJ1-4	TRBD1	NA	CASSLRGPAEKLFF	TGCGCCAGCAGCCTCAGGGGGCCCGCGGAAAAACTGTTTTTT
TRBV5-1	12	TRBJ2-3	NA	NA	CASSLDSGKQYF	TGCGCCAGCAGCTTGGATTCAGGGAAGCAGTATTTT
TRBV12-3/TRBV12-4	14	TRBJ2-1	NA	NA	CASKFQGPYNEQFF	TGTGCCAGCAAGTTCCAGGGTCCCTACAATGAGCAGTTCTTC
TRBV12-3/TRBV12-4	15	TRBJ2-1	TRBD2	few	CASSLLAGTYNEQFF	TGTGCCAGCAGTTTGCTAGCGGGGACCTACAATGAGCAGTTCTTC
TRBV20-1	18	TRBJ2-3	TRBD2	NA	CSADPTSGGAGGTDTQYF	TGCAGTGCTGATCCGACTAGCGGGGGGGCAGGTGGCACAGATACGCAGTATTTT
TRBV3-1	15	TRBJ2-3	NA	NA	CASSQDTGYTDTQYF	TGTGCCAGCAGCCAAGATACGGGCTACACAGATACGCAGTATTTT
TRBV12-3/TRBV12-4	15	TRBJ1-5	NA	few	CASSPRGVGNQPLHF	TGTGCCAGCAGCCCACGGGGGGTGGGCAATCAGCCCCTGCATTTT
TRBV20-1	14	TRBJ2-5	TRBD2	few	CSARDGQGGETQYF	TGCAGTGCTAGAGATGGGCAGGGAGGGGAGACCCAGTACTTC
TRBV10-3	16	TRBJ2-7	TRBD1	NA	CAIRRTGTGDSYEQYF	TGTGCCATCAGAAGAACCGGGACAGGGGACTCCTACGAGCAGTACTTC
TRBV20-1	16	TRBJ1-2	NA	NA	CSARGTDLKANYGYTF	TGCAGTGCTAGAGGGACCGACCTCAAAGCTAACTATGGCTACACCTTC
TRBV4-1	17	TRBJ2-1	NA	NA	CASSQARAPSSYNEQFF	TGCGCCAGCAGCCAAGCGCGGGCCCCCAGCTCCTACAATGAGCAGTTCTTC
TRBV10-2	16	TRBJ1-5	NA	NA	CASSESIIRAGQPQHF	TGCGCCAGCAGTGAGTCGATAATTAGGGCGGGACAGCCCCAGCATTTT
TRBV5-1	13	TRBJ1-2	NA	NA	CASSMGRSYGYTF	TGCGCCAGCAGCATGGGACGGAGCTATGGCTACACCTTC
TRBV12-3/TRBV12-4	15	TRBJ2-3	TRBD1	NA	CASSLMGQGTDTQYF	TGTGCCAGCAGTTTAATGGGACAGGGAACAGATACGCAGTATTTT
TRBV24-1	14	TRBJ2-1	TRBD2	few	CATRGGSSYNEQFF	TGTGCCACCAGGGGGGGGAGTTCCTACAATGAGCAGTTCTTC
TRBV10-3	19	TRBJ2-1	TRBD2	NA	CAISELLAGGRREEYEQFF	TGTGCCATCAGTGAGCTACTAGCGGGAGGGCGCAGGGAAGAGTATGAGCAGTTCTTC
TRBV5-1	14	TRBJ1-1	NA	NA	CASSAGRMNTEAFF	TGCGCCAGCAGCGCGGGACGGATGAACACTGAAGCTTTCTTT
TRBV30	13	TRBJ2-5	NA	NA	CAWSVLGEETQYF	TGTGCCTGGAGTGTACTAGGGGAAGAGACCCAGTACTTC
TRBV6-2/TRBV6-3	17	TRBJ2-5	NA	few	CASSIGRPRRNEETQYF	TGTGCCAGCAGTATCGGAAGGCCCCGACGGAACGAAGAGACCCAGTACTTC
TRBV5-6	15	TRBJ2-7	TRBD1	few	CASSYSGTGPYEQYF	TGTGCCAGCAGCTACTCCGGGACAGGACCCTACGAGCAGTACTTC
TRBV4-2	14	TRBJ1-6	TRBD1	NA	CASSQATGGAPLHF	TGTGCCAGCAGCCAAGCTACAGGGGGCGCGCCCCTCCACTTT
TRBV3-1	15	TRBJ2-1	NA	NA	CASRRDSNSYNEQFF	TGTGCCAGCAGACGCGACAGTAACTCCTACAATGAGCAGTTCTTC
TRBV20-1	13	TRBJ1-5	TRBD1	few	CSAIRDRNQPQHF	TGCAGTGCTATCCGGGACAGAAATCAGCCCCAGCATTTT
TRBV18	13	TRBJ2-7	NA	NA	CASSPRAAYEQYF	TGTGCCAGCTCACCACGGGCAGCCTACGAGCAGTACTTC
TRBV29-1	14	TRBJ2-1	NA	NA	CSVAPLRQNNEQFF	TGCAGCGTTGCCCCTCTTAGACAGAACAATGAGCAGTTCTTC
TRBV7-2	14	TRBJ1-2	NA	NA	CASSLVDTEGGYTF	TGTGCCAGCAGCTTAGTGGACACCGAAGGTGGCTACACCTTC
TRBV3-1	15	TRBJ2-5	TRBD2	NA	CASSRTSGSFETQYF	TGTGCCAGCAGCAGGACTAGCGGGAGTTTTGAGACCCAGTACTTC
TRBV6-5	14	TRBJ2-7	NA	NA	CASRLSGPHNEQYF	TGTGCCAGCAGGTTGTCGGGGCCGCACAATGAGCAGTACTTC
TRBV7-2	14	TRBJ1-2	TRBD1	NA	CASSLASGTGKFTF	TGTGCCAGCAGCTTAGCTTCCGGGACAGGGAAGTTCACCTTC